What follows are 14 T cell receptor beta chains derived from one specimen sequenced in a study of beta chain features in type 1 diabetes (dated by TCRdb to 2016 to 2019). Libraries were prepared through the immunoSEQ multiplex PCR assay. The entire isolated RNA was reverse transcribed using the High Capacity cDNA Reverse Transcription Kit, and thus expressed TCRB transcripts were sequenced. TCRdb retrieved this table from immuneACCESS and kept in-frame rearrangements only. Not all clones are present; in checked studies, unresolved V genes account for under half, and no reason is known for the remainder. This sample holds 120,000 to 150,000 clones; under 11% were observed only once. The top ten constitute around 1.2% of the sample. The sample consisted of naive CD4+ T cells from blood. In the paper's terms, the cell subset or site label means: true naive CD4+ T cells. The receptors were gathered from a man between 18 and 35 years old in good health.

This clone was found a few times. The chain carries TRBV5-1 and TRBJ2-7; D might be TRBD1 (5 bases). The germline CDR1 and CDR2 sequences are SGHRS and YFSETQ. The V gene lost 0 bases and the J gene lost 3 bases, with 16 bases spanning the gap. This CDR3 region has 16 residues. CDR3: CASSLGGPMGLYEQYF. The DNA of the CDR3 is TGCGCCAGCAGCTTGGGTGGCCCTATGGGGCTCTACGAGCAGTACTTC.

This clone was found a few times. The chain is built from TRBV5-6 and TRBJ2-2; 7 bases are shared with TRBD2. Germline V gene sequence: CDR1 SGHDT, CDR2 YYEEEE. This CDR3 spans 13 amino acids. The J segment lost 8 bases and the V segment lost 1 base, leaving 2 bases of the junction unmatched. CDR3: CASSLPGGGELFF. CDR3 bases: TGTGCCAGCAGCTTGCCGGGAGGTGGGGAGCTGTTTTTT.

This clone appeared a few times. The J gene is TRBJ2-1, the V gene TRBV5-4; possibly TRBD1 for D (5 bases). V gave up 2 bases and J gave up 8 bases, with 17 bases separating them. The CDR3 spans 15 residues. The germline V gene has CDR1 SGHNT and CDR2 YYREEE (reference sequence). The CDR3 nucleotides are TGTGCCAGCAGCTTACCCTTCAGACCCAGGGATGAGCAGTTCTTC. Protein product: CASSLPFRPRDEQFF.

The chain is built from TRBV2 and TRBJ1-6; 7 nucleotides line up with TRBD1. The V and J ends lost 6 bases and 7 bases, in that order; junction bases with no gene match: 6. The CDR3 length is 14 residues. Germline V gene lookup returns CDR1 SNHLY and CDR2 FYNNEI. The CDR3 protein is CASREGAANSPLHF. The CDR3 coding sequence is TGTGCCAGCAGGGAGGGGGCAGCCAATTCACCCCTCCACTTT. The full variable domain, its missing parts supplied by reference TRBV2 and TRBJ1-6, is EPEVTQTPSHQVTQMGQEVILRCVPISNHLYFYWYRQILGQKVEFLVSFYNNEISEKSEIFDDQFSVERPDGSNFTLKIRSTKLEDSAMYFCASREGAANSPLHFGNGTRLTVT.

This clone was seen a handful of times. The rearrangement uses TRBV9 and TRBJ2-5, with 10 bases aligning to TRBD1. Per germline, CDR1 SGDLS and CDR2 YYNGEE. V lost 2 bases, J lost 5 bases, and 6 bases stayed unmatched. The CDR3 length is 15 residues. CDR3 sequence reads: CASSVLGQGYETQYF. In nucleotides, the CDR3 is TGTGCCAGCAGCGTGTTGGGACAGGGGTATGAGACCCAGTACTTC.

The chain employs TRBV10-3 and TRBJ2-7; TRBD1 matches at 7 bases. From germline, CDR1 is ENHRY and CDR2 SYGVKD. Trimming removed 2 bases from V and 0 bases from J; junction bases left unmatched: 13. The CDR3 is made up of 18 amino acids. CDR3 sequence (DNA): TGTGCCATCAGTGAGCCCCAGACCGGGACAGAGAGCTCCTACGAGCAGTACTTC. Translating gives CAISEPQTGTESSYEQYF.

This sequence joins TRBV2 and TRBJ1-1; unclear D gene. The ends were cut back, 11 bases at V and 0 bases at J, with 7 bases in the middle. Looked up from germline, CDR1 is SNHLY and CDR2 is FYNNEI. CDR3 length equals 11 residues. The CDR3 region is CARQVNTEAFF. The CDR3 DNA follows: TGTGCCCGGCAGGTGAACACTGAAGCTTTCTTT.

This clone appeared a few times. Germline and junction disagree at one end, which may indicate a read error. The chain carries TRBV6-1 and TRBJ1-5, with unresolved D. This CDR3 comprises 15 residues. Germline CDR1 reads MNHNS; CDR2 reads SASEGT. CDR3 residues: CASSEARGSDQPQHF. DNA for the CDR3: TGTGCCAGCAGTGAGGCGCGGGGTAGCGATCAGCCCCAGCATTTT.

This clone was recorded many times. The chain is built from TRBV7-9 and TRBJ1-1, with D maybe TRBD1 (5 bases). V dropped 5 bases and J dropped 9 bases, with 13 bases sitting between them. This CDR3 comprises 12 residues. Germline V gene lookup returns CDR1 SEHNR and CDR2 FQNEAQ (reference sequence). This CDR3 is CASSTRTRKAFF. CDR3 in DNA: TGTGCCAGCAGCACCAGGACACGTAAAGCTTTCTTT.

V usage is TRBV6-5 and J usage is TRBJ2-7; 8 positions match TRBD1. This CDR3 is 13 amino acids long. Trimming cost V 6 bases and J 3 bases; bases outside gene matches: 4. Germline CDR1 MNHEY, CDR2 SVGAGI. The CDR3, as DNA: TGTGCCAGCAGAAAAGGACAGGGCTACGAGCAGTACTTC. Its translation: CASRKGQGYEQYF.

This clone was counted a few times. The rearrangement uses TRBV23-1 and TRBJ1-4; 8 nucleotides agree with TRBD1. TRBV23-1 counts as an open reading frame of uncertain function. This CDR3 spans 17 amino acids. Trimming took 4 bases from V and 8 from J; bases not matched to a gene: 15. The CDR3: CASSRKDRAPDCEKLFF. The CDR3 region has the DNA TGCGCCAGCAGTCGCAAGGACAGGGCTCCCGATTGCGAAAAACTGTTTTTT.

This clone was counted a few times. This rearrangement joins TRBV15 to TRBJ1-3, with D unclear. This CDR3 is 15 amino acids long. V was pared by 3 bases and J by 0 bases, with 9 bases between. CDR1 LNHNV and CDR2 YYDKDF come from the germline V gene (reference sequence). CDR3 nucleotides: TGTGCCACCAGCAGGGACTGGATCTCTGGAAACACCATATATTTT. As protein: CATSRDWISGNTIYF.

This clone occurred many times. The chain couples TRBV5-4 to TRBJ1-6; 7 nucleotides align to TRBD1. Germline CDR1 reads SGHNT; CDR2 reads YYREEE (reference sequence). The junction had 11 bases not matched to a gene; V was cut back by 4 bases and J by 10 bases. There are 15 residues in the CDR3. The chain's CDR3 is CASSQDVAGGSPLHF. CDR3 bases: TGTGCCAGCAGCCAGGATGTGGCAGGGGGATCACCCCTCCACTTT.

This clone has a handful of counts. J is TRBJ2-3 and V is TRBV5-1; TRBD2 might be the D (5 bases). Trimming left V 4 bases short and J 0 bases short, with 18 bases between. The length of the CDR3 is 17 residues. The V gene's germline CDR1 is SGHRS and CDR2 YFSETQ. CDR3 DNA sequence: TGCGCCAGCAGCCAACAAATAAGGACTGCTAGCACAGATACGCAGTATTTT. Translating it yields CASSQQIRTASTDTQYF.